This T cell receptor beta chain was found in a study of blood T cell repertoires in COVID-19. Looking at the study overall: Specimens from acute and convalescent COVID-19 originated in the United States, Italy and Spain.

This clone occurred a few times. The germline V gene encodes CDR1 SGHRS and CDR2 YFSETQ. This CDR3 is 18 amino acids long. Deletions cut 0 bases from V and 0 bases from J, with 18 bases between. Produced via immunoSEQ multiplex PCR; TCRdb's table is partial and in-frame only. The sample consists of over 120,000 clones, approximately 91% of them appearing once. This clonotype originated in a man between 70 and 80 years old with acute or convalescent COVID-19. The sample taken for sequencing was peripheral blood. The chain combines TRBV5-1 with TRBJ2-5, with unresolved D. The CDR3, as DNA: TGCGCCAGCAGCTTGGTGTACCCGCCAGGCCCTTACCAAGAGACCCAGTACTTC. Amino acid sequence: CASSLVYPPGPYQETQYF.